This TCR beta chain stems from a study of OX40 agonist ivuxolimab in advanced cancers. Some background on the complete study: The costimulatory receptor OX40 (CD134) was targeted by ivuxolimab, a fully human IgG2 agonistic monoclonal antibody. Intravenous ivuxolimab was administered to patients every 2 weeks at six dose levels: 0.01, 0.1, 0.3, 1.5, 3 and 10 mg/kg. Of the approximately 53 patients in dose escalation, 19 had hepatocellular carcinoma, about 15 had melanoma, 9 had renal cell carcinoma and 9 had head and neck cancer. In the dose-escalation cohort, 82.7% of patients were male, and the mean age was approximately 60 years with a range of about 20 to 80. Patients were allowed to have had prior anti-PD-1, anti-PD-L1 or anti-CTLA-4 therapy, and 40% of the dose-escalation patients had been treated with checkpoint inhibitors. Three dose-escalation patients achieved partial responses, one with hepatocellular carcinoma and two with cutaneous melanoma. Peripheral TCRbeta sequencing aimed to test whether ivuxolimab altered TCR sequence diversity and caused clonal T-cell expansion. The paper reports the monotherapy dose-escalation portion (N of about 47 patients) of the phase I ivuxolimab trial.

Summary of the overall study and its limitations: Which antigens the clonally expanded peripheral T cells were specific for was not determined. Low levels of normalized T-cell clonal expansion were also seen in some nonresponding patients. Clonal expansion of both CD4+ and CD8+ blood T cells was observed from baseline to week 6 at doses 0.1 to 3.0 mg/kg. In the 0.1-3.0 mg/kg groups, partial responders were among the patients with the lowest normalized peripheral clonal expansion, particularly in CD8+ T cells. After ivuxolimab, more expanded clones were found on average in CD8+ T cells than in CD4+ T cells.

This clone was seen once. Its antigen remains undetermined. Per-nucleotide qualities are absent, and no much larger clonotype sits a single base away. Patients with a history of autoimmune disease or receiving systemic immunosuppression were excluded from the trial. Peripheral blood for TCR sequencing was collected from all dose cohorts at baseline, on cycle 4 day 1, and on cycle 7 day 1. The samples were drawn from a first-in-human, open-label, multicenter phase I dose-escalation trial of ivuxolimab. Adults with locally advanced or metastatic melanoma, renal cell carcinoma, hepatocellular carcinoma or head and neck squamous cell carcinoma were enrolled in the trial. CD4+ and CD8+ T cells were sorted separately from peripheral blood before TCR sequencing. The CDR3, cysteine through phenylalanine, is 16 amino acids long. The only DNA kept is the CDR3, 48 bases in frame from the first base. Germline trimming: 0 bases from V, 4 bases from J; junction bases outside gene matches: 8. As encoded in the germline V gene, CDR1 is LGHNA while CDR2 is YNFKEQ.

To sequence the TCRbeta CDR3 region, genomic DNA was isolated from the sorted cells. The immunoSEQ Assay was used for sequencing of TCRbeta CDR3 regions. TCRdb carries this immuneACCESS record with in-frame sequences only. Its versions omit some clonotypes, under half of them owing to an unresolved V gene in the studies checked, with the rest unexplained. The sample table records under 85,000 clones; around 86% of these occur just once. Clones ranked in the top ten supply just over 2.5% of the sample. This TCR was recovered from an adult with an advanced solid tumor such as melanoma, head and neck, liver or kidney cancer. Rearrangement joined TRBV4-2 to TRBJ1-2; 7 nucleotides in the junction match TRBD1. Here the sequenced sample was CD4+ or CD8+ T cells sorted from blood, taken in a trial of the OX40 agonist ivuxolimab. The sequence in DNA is TGTGCCAGCAGCCAAGATCTCGGGGCAGGGGGCTATGGCTACACCTTC. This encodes CASSQDLGAGGYGYTF.